Below, 20 T cell receptor beta chains from the same sample are listed, as sequenced in a study of T cells after yellow fever vaccination. Each CDR3 protein gets one entry after TCRdb re-called the 5' RACE reads with MiXCR. The sample shows some 350,000 distinct CDR3 sequences, about 4% of them seen only once. The specimen comprised PBMCs, sampled 5 days after the yellow fever booster vaccination. The source is a man aged 18 to 30 who received the YFV17D yellow fever vaccine.

The table lists this clonotype with many counts. The V gene is TRBV3-1, the J gene TRBJ2-2; possibly TRBD2 for D (6 bases). The germline CDR1 and CDR2 sequences are LGHDT and YNNKEL (reference sequence). V lost 4 bases, J lost 5 bases, and 8 bases lay in between. The CDR3 contains 13 residues. The CDR3 reads CASSPGGTGELFF. CDR3 nucleotide sequence: TGTGCCAGCAGCCCCGGGGGAACCGGGGAGCTGTTTTTT.

This clonotype was found a few times. The CDR3 loop reads CSARPGQGRSSYEQYF. As DNA, the CDR3 is TGCAGTGCTAGACCGGGACAGGGGAGGTCTTCCTACGAGCAGTACTTC. The V and J genes are TRBV20-1 and TRBJ2-7; the match to TRBD1 covers 10 bases. Trimming cost V 2 bases and J 1 base; bases outside gene matches: 8. Germline V CDR1 and CDR2: DFQATT, SNEGSKA (reference sequence). This CDR3 spans 16 amino acids.

This clonotype was found a few times. The chain joins TRBV12-3 or TRBV12-4 to TRBJ2-4; D not certain. The CDR3 contains 13 residues. V lost 2 bases and J lost 6, with 8 bases in between. The CDR3 coding sequence is TGTGCCAGCAGTTTAAACACGGGAAACATTCAGTACTTC. This sequence encodes CASSLNTGNIQYF.

Many counts were recorded for this clonotype. The chain combines TRBV6-2 or TRBV6-3 with TRBJ2-1; 8 bases agree with TRBD1. CDR1 and CDR2 (germline): MNHEY, SVGEGT. The CDR3 is 17 amino acids. With V trimmed by 5 bases and J by 1 base, 10 bases remained unmatched. Here the CDR3 reads CASSDPGGRGSYNEQFF. CDR3 sequence (DNA): TGTGCCAGCAGTGACCCAGGGGGCCGGGGATCCTACAATGAGCAGTTCTTC.

This clonotype was seen more than once but under ten times. The V call is TRBV3-1, the J call TRBJ2-5, with 13 bases matching TRBD2. The length of the CDR3 is 15 residues. The germline V gene encodes CDR1 LGHDT and CDR2 YNNKEL (reference sequence). V gave up 6 bases and J gave up 5 bases; unmatched junction bases: 6. CDR3 in DNA: TGTGCCAGCAGTGGGACTAGCGGGGCAGGGGAGACCCAGTACTTC. Protein sequence: CASSGTSGAGETQYF.

V usage is TRBV7-9 and J usage is TRBJ1-4; weak D call: TRBD1 (5 bases). This CDR3 comprises 14 residues. Germline V gene sequence: CDR1 SEHNR, CDR2 FQNEAQ (reference sequence). Trimming left V 4 bases short and J 8 bases short, with 14 bases between. The CDR3 reads CASSSQGRKEKLFF. CDR3 nucleotide sequence: TGTGCCAGCAGCTCTCAGGGTAGAAAGGAAAAACTGTTTTTT.

The chain uses TRBV6-5 and TRBJ2-3, with D maybe TRBD2 (8 bases). V was clipped by 5 bases and J by 4 bases, with 22 bases between them. The length of the CDR3 is 17 residues. The V gene's germline CDR1 is MNHEY and CDR2 SVGAGI. In DNA form, the CDR3 reads TGTGCCAGCAGTCCCCCAAGGGGGCGGGGGGAAGCAGATACGCAGTATTTT. Protein product: CASSPPRGRGEADTQYF.

The V gene is TRBV18, the J gene TRBJ2-5; D assignment may be TRBD1 or TRBD2 (5 bases each). Germline values: CDR1 KGHSH, CDR2 LQKENI. CDR3 length: 12 residues. Deletions cut 3 bases from V and 9 bases from J, with 11 bases between. The CDR3 reads CASSPGPLAQYF. The DNA for the CDR3 is TGTGCCAGCTCACCGGGACCCCTAGCCCAGTACTTC. Looking up the rest from reference TRBV18 and TRBJ2-5 gives the full variable domain: NAGVMQNPRHLVRRRGQEARLRCSPMKGHSHVYWYRQLPEEGLKFMVYLQKENIIDESGMPKERFSAEFPKEGPSILRIQQVVRGDSAAYFCASSPGPLAQYFGPGTRLLVL.

This clonotype has at least ten counts. The chain carries TRBV5-1 and TRBJ2-7; TRBD1 matches at 8 bases. With V trimmed by 3 bases and J by 3 bases, 5 bases remained unmatched. This CDR3 has 14 residues. CDR1 SGHRS and CDR2 YFSETQ come from the germline V gene. CDR3 bases: TGCGCCAGCAGCTCCGGGACAGGAGTCTACGAGCAGTACTTC. This translates into CASSSGTGVYEQYF.

The chain carries TRBV6-5 and TRBJ1-4, with a possible D match to TRBD1 (5 bases). CDR1 is MNHEY and CDR2 is SVGAGI in the germline V gene. There are 16 residues in the CDR3. V dropped 2 bases and J dropped 8 bases, with 18 bases sitting between them. The CDR3 DNA reads TGTGCCAGCAGTTACCGGGGGTTGAGGGCCGGGGAAAAACTGTTTTTT. Its translation is CASSYRGLRAGEKLFF.

This chain joins TRBV20-1 and TRBJ2-3; a weak D match, TRBD2 (6 bases). This CDR3 region has 16 residues. Germline CDR1 reads DFQATT; CDR2 reads SNEGSKA (reference sequence). V was shortened by 0 bases and J by 4 bases, with 17 bases between the two germline ends. The CDR3 loop reads CSARDGGASYADTQYF. Here the CDR3 DNA reads TGCAGTGCTAGAGATGGAGGGGCTAGCTATGCAGATACGCAGTATTTT.

The chain employs TRBV2 and TRBJ1-1; unclear D gene. V lost 4 bases to trimming and J lost 8 bases, with 5 bases between them. CDR3 length: 10 amino acids. Germline V gives CDR1 SNHLY, CDR2 FYNNEI. For the CDR3, the DNA is TGTGCCAGCAGTGTGATGGAAGCTTTCTTT. This sequence encodes CASSVMEAFF.

V gene TRBV20-1 combines with J gene TRBJ2-7; D not certain. Trimming stripped 3 bases from V and 4 bases from J, with 7 bases between. Germline CDR1 DFQATT, CDR2 SNEGSKA (reference sequence). CDR3 length equals 11 residues. CDR3 DNA: TGCAGTGCTAGGGGCGGATACGAGCAGTACGTC. Protein sequence: CSARGGYEQYV.

This clonotype was counted a few times. The rearrangement links TRBV15 to TRBJ2-2; D is unresolved. The V and J ends lost 0 bases and 4 bases respectively, with 6 bases between them. Germline V gene data show CDR1 as LNHNV and CDR2 as YYDKDF (reference sequence). The CDR3 is made up of 14 amino acids. The chain's CDR3 is CATSRDRGTGELFF. The DNA of the CDR3 is TGTGCCACCAGCAGAGATCGTGGCACCGGGGAGCTGTTTTTT.

This clonotype was observed a handful of times. The V call is TRBV19, the J call TRBJ2-3; no firm D call. V was trimmed by 5 bases and J by 3 bases, leaving 18 bases between them. Germline V gene data show CDR1 as LNHDA and CDR2 as SQIVND (reference sequence). The CDR3 spans 16 residues. CDR3: CASSPIPSFPTDTQYF. The CDR3 nucleotides read TGTGCCAGTAGTCCTATTCCTAGTTTCCCGACAGATACGCAGTATTTT.

This clonotype was seen a few times. V and J are TRBV7-9 and TRBJ1-4; D remains ambiguous. CDR1 is SEHNR, CDR2 FQNEAQ, per germline (reference sequence). The CDR3 consists of 14 residues. V was shortened by 4 bases and J by 5 bases, with 11 bases between the two germline ends. The CDR3: CASSSEGVNEKLFF. For the CDR3, the DNA is TGTGCCAGCAGCTCGGAGGGAGTGAATGAAAAACTGTTTTTT.

This clonotype was counted a few times. V gene TRBV7-9 combines with J gene TRBJ1-6; D unclear. Germline assignment: CDR1 SEHNR and CDR2 FQNEAQ (reference sequence). The CDR3 sequence is 14 residues long. V lost 1 base, J lost 4 bases, and 5 bases lay in between. The CDR3 sequence is CASSLERYNSPLHF. As DNA, the CDR3 is TGTGCCAGCAGCTTAGAGCGGTATAATTCACCCCTCCACTTT. The full variable domain, completed using reference TRBV7-9 and TRBJ1-6, is DTGVSQNPRHKITKRGQNVTFRCDPISEHNRLYWYRQTLGQGPEFLTYFQNEAQLEKSRLLSDRFSAERPKGSFSTLEIQRTEQGDSAMYLCASSLERYNSPLHFGNGTRLTVT.

The rearrangement joins TRBV28 to TRBJ2-7; D may correspond to TRBD1 or TRBD2 (5 bases each). CDR3 length: 15 residues. V lost 6 bases, J lost 0 bases, and 15 bases lay in between. Germline CDR1 is MDHEN and CDR2 is SYDVKM. This CDR3 is CASSSIRDLSYEQYV. The CDR3 DNA is TGTGCCAGCAGCTCTATCCGGGACCTCTCCTACGAGCAGTACGTC.

This clonotype was detected ten times or more. The chain couples TRBV7-2 to TRBJ2-3, with D maybe TRBD2 (6 bases). V was pared by 5 bases and J by 0 bases, with 12 bases between. The CDR3 has 15 amino acids. Germline V gene lookup returns CDR1 SGHTA and CDR2 FQGNSA. The CDR3 region is CASSRSGLSTDTQYF. CDR3 nucleotide sequence: TGTGCCAGCAGCCGGAGCGGGCTCAGCACAGATACGCAGTATTTT.

At least ten counts were recorded for this clonotype. V usage is TRBV6-2 or TRBV6-3 and J usage is TRBJ1-1; no reliable D call. Trimming removed 4 bases at V and 1 base at J, with 13 bases between. CDR3 length: 15 residues. CDR1 MNHEY and CDR2 SVGEGT come from the germline V gene. In nucleotides, the CDR3 is TGTGCCAGCAGTTTCAATGGTTTAGGGAACACTGAAGCTTTCTTT. Its protein product is CASSFNGLGNTEAFF.